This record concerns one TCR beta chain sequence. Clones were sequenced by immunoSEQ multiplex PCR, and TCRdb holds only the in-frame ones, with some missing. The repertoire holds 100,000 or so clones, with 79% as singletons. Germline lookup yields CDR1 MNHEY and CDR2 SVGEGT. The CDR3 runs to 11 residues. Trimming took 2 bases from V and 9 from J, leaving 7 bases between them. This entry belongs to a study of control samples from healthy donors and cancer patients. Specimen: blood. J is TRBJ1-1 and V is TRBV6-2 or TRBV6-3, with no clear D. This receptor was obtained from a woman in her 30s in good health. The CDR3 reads CASSYAGKAFF. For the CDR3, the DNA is TGTGCCAGCAGTTACGCGGGGAAAGCTTTCTTT.